Shown below are 32 T cell receptor beta chains from a single sample sequenced in a study of beta chain features in type 1 diabetes. cDNA synthesis used the whole RNA isolate, giving expressed TCRB sequences. TCRdb keeps only in-frame clones here, not all; method: immunoSEQ multiplex PCR. The repertoire consists of just over 450,000 clones, with about 29% occurring once and the leading ten covering roughly 0.066%. Sequences were obtained from naive CD4+ T cells from blood. Source of these receptors: a man between 18 and 35 years old in good health.

This clone was picked up a small number of times. V usage is TRBV9 and J usage is TRBJ2-2; 7 bases match TRBD1. The CDR3 spans 14 residues. Germline V gene data show CDR1 as SGDLS and CDR2 as YYNGEE. After removal of 4 bases from V and 3 bases from J, the junction contained 3 bases not matched to a gene. The CDR3 DNA reads TGTGCCAGCAGCAGGGGGCCATACACCGGGGAGCTGTTTTTT. Residues: CASSRGPYTGELFF.

This clone was found a few times. V is TRBV29-1 and J is TRBJ1-2; possibly TRBD1 for D (5 bases). With 6 bases removed from V and 3 bases from J, the gap between germline ends came to 11 bases. Germline assignment: CDR1 SQVTM and CDR2 ANQGSEA. The length of the CDR3 is 12 residues. CDR3 in amino acids: CSVGGLDYGYTF. The DNA of the CDR3 is TGCAGCGTCGGGGGTCTTGACTATGGCTACACCTTC.

In this sample, this clone turned up a few times. The V call is TRBV6-6, the J call TRBJ2-1, with D possibly TRBD1 on 6 matching bases. This CDR3 is built from 12 residues. Trimming took 5 bases from V and 7 from J, leaving 9 bases between them. Germline values: CDR1 MNHNY, CDR2 SVGAGI (reference sequence). The CDR3 loop is CASSQQGNEQFF. For the CDR3, the DNA is TGTGCCAGCAGTCAACAGGGAAATGAGCAGTTCTTC.

The chain uses TRBV30 and TRBJ2-5, with 9 nucleotides matching TRBD1. The ends lost 1 base at V and 5 bases at J; junction bases unmatched: 11. Germline V gives CDR1 GTSNPN, CDR2 SVGIG (reference sequence). The CDR3 is 16 residues long. CDR3 loop: CAWSGRGTGLRETQYF. Written as DNA, the CDR3 is TGTGCCTGGAGTGGACGGGGGACAGGGCTACGGGAGACCCAGTACTTC. Drawing the rest from reference TRBV30 and TRBJ2-5, the complete variable domain is SQTIHQWPATLVQPVGSPLSLECTVEGTSNPNLYWYRQAAGRGLQLLFYSVGIGQISSEVPQNLSASRPQDRQFILSSKKLLLSDSGFYLCAWSGRGTGLRETQYFGPGTRLLVL.

In nucleotides, the CDR3 is TGCAGCGCAAACAGGGCTGGGGAGACCCAGTACTTC. This encodes CSANRAGETQYF. The V gene is TRBV29-1, the J gene TRBJ2-5; possibly TRBD1 for D (6 bases). The V and J ends lost 7 bases and 5 bases respectively, with 14 bases between them. The CDR3 extends over 12 amino acids. CDR1 and CDR2 from the germline V gene are SQVTM and ANQGSEA. Together with reference TRBV29-1 and TRBJ2-5, the CDR3 gives the full variable domain: SAVISQKPSRDICQRGTSLTIQCQVDSQVTMMFWYRQQPGQSLTLIATANQGSEATYESGFVIDKFPISRPNLTFSTLTVSNMSPEDSSIYLCSANRAGETQYFGPGTRLLVL.

The chain carries TRBV18 and TRBJ2-7; TRBD1 aligns across 7 bases. Germline-derived CDR1 and CDR2 are KGHSH and LQKENI. V lost 2 bases to trimming and J lost 3 bases; unmatched junction nucleotides: 4. The CDR3 contains 14 residues. The CDR3 DNA is TGTGCCAGCTCACCAGGACAGGACGTCTACGAGCAGTACTTC. Residues: CASSPGQDVYEQYF.

About this clone itself: The same CDR3 can be traced to other DNA sequences in this sample. V gene TRBV7-2 combines with J gene TRBJ2-1; 7 bases map to TRBD2. The ends lost 1 base at V and 6 bases at J; junction bases unmatched: 3. The CDR3 extends over 14 amino acids. Germline values: CDR1 SGHTA, CDR2 FQGNSA. DNA of the CDR3: TGTGCCAGCAGCTTAGGCCTAGCGGTCAATGAGCAGTTCTTC. Translated: CASSLGLAVNEQFF. Full variable domain (rest looked up from reference TRBV7-2 and TRBJ2-1): GAGVSQSPSNKVTEKGKDVELRCDPISGHTALYWYRQSLGQGLEFLIYFQGNSAPDKSGLPSDRFSAERTGGSVSTLTIQRTQQEDSAVYLCASSLGLAVNEQFFGPGTRLTVL.

The chain has TRBV18 and TRBJ2-7; 13 bases line up with TRBD2. CDR1 KGHSH and CDR2 LQKENI come from the germline V gene. This CDR3 has 16 amino acids. Trimming cost V 6 bases and J 4 bases; bases outside gene matches: 9. The CDR3 region has the DNA TGTGCCAGCTCCCCCAGCGGGACTAGCGGGACGTACGAGCAGTACTTC. Its protein product is CASSPSGTSGTYEQYF.

V is TRBV7-3 and J is TRBJ2-3, with a possible D match to TRBD1 (5 bases). The germline V and J ends were trimmed by 1 base and 6 bases, with 11 bases remaining between them. Germline V gene lookup returns CDR1 SGHTA and CDR2 FQGTGA. This CDR3 has 14 amino acids. CDR3 DNA sequence: TGTGCCAGCAGCTTAAGGGCGTCAGGGGATACGCAGTATTTT. The encoded protein is CASSLRASGDTQYF.

V gene TRBV30 combines with J gene TRBJ2-7; 8 bases align to TRBD1. Germline V gene lookup returns CDR1 GTSNPN and CDR2 SVGIG (reference sequence). This CDR3 is 14 amino acids long. V lost 5 bases, J lost 2 bases, and 8 bases stayed unmatched. The CDR3 is CAWVGGTGPYEQYF. The DNA for the CDR3 is TGTGCCTGGGTCGGCGGGACAGGTCCCTACGAGCAGTACTTC. Based on the CDR3 plus reference TRBV30 and TRBJ2-7, the full variable domain is SQTIHQWPATLVQPVGSPLSLECTVEGTSNPNLYWYRQAAGRGLQLLFYSVGIGQISSEVPQNLSASRPQDRQFILSSKKLLLSDSGFYLCAWVGGTGPYEQYFGPGTRLTVT.

The gene calls are TRBV5-1 and TRBJ2-7; weak D call: TRBD1 (5 bases). CDR1 and CDR2 (germline): SGHRS, YFSETQ. The CDR3 length is 14 residues. The V and J ends lost 1 base and 3 bases respectively, with 11 bases between them. DNA for the CDR3: TGCGCCAGCAGCTTGACAGGAGCAGTCTACGAGCAGTACTTC. Translation gives CASSLTGAVYEQYF.

This clone was detected a few times. Additional DNA sequences in this sample encode the identical CDR3. J is TRBJ2-5 and V is TRBV29-1, with unresolved D. CDR1 and CDR2 from the germline V gene are SQVTM and ANQGSEA. The CDR3 runs to 12 residues. The germline V and J ends were trimmed by 4 bases and 5 bases, with 11 bases remaining between them. Written as DNA, the CDR3 is TGCAGCGTTGTAAGGGTTGGGGAGACCCAGTACTTC. This encodes CSVVRVGETQYF.

V is TRBV30 and J is TRBJ1-2, with a weak D call TRBD1 (6 bases). The CDR3 has 13 amino acids. Per the germline V gene, CDR1 is GTSNPN and CDR2 is SVGIG (reference sequence). The ends were cut back, 3 bases at V and 6 bases at J, with 14 bases in the middle. The CDR3, as DNA: TGTGCCTGGAGGTCGTGGGGGGCTCATGGCTACACCTTC. Its protein product is CAWRSWGAHGYTF.

The CDR3 sequence: CASSVDGLSSYEQYF. The CDR3 nucleotides are TGTGCCAGCAGCGTAGATGGCCTAAGCTCCTACGAGCAGTACTTC. The V gene is TRBV9, the J gene TRBJ2-7; D not resolved. Trimming took off 0 bases at V and 0 bases at J, with 10 bases between the two ends. The CDR3 extends over 15 amino acids. Germline-derived CDR1 and CDR2 are SGDLS and YYNGEE.

The chain is built from TRBV30 and TRBJ2-3; D is perhaps TRBD2 (6 bases). In germline, CDR1 is GTSNPN, CDR2 SVGIG (reference sequence). The V end was cut by 0 bases, the J end by 4 bases, with 11 bases between. CDR3 length equals 14 residues. In DNA form, the CDR3 reads TGTGCCTGGAGTGTACGGGGAGGACCAGATACGCAGTATTTT. It specifies CAWSVRGGPDTQYF.

V gene TRBV7-6 combines with J gene TRBJ2-3; 8 bases map to TRBD2. Looked up from germline, CDR1 is SGHVS and CDR2 is FNYEAQ. Trimming took 0 bases from V and 5 from J; bases not matched to a gene: 4. The CDR3 is 15 residues long. The CDR3 DNA reads as TGTGCCAGCAGCTTAGCCCTGACTAGCGTAGATACGCAGTATTTT. This gives the protein CASSLALTSVDTQYF.

This clone was counted between two and nine times. V usage is TRBV29-1 and J usage is TRBJ1-1; D ambiguous. The CDR3 spans 12 residues. V was cut by 4 bases and J by 1 base, with 7 bases left in between. Looked up from germline, CDR1 is SQVTM and CDR2 is ANQGSEA. CDR3 nucleotide sequence: TGCAGCGTTGGGGTCTGGAACACTGAAGCTTTCTTT. Its translation: CSVGVWNTEAFF.

V gene TRBV6-5 combines with J gene TRBJ2-3; the match to TRBD1 covers 7 bases. In germline, CDR1 is MNHEY, CDR2 SVGAGI. The ends lost 5 bases at V and 6 bases at J; junction bases unmatched: 5. This CDR3 is 13 amino acids long. In DNA form, the CDR3 reads TGTGCCAGCAGTAGACAGGGTCGGGATACGCAGTATTTT. It yields the protein CASSRQGRDTQYF.

The J gene is TRBJ2-7, the V gene TRBV14; TRBD1 matches at 11 bases. Trimming removed 0 bases from V and 1 base from J; junction bases left unmatched: 2. Germline V gene data show CDR1 as SGHDN and CDR2 as FVKESK. This CDR3 has 16 residues. The CDR3 loop is CASSQEGDRGSYEQYF. In DNA form, the CDR3 reads TGTGCCAGCAGCCAAGAAGGGGACAGGGGGTCCTACGAGCAGTACTTC.

This chain connects TRBV6-1 to TRBJ2-3; 10 nucleotides align to TRBD2. This CDR3 has 13 amino acids. Per germline, CDR1 MNHNS and CDR2 SASEGT. Unmatched junction bases numbered 8, after V lost 7 bases and J lost 10 bases. This CDR3 reads CASTGSSGGPQYF. CDR3 in DNA: TGTGCCAGCACTGGAAGTAGCGGGGGGCCGCAGTATTTT.

J is TRBJ2-3 and V is TRBV7-3; 10 bases are a match to TRBD1. The germline V gene has CDR1 SGHTA and CDR2 FQGTGA. Trimming removed 5 bases from V and 4 bases from J; junction bases left unmatched: 6. CDR3 length: 15 residues. CDR3 nucleotides: TGTGCCAGCAGCCGACAGGGGGCCGAGGCAGATACGCAGTATTTT. Translating gives CASSRQGAEADTQYF.

Only a few counts were recorded for this clone. The same CDR3 also results from other DNA sequences found in this sample. The J gene is TRBJ2-7, the V gene TRBV30; no definite D call. This CDR3 contains 12 residues. Deletions cut 0 bases from V and 3 bases from J, with 6 bases between. Per germline, CDR1 GTSNPN and CDR2 SVGIG (reference sequence). Here the CDR3 DNA reads TGTGCCTGGAGTGTGGCCGGCTACGAGCAGTACTTC. Translation gives CAWSVAGYEQYF. Looking up the rest from reference TRBV30 and TRBJ2-7 gives the full variable domain: SQTIHQWPATLVQPVGSPLSLECTVEGTSNPNLYWYRQAAGRGLQLLFYSVGIGQISSEVPQNLSASRPQDRQFILSSKKLLLSDSGFYLCAWSVAGYEQYFGPGTRLTVT.

V gene TRBV7-9 combines with J gene TRBJ2-5; D perhaps matches TRBD1 (6 bases). Germline V CDR1 and CDR2: SEHNR, FQNEAQ (reference sequence). Trimming removed 4 bases from V and 5 bases from J, with 14 bases in between. The CDR3 covers 14 residues. This CDR3 is CASSSFKGVETQYF. CDR3 DNA sequence: TGTGCCAGCAGCTCCTTCAAGGGGGTGGAGACCCAGTACTTC.

This clone was counted between two and nine times. V usage is TRBV7-8 and J usage is TRBJ2-7; D unclear. V lost 5 bases and J 5 bases, leaving 13 bases between the germline ends. This CDR3 spans 13 amino acids. Germline V gene data show CDR1 as SGHVS and CDR2 as FQNEAQ. The CDR3 loop is CASSPEATHEQYF. CDR3 nucleotide sequence: TGTGCCAGCAGCCCAGAGGCAACCCACGAGCAGTACTTC.

In its sample, this clone was seen a few times. The rearrangement uses TRBV18 and TRBJ2-7; TRBD1 is a possible D gene (5 bases). The CDR3 extends over 13 amino acids. Germline values: CDR1 KGHSH, CDR2 LQKENI. V dropped 0 bases and J dropped 6 bases, with 9 bases sitting between them. CDR3 nucleotide sequence: TGTGCCAGCTCACCACCGGCAGGGCGCGAGCAGTACTTC. It encodes CASSPPAGREQYF.

This clone was picked up a small number of times. The chain links TRBV7-9 to TRBJ2-5; D is uncertain. CDR1 and CDR2 from the germline V gene are SEHNR and FQNEAQ (reference sequence). V lost 5 bases to trimming and J lost 6 bases, with 10 bases between them. The CDR3 loop spans 12 amino acids. The CDR3 spells CASSREAQTQYF. CDR3 coding DNA: TGTGCCAGCAGCCGAGAGGCCCAGACCCAGTACTTC.

This chain joins TRBV9 and TRBJ1-4; 8 bases are a match to TRBD1. The CDR3 covers 14 residues. V gave up 4 bases and J gave up 7 bases; unmatched junction bases: 6. Germline CDR1 reads SGDLS; CDR2 reads YYNGEE. As DNA, the CDR3 is TGTGCCAGCAGCCCCGACAGGGGACCTGAAAAACTGTTTTTT. Amino acids: CASSPDRGPEKLFF.

A few counts support this clone. The chain links TRBV10-3 to TRBJ2-1, with D perhaps being TRBD1 or TRBD2 (5 bases each). CDR3 length: 14 amino acids. The V end was cut by 4 bases, the J end by 0 bases, with 7 bases between. Germline CDR1 ENHRY, CDR2 SYGVKD. In DNA form, the CDR3 reads TGTGCCATCAGTGGAGGGGCCTCCTACAATGAGCAGTTCTTC. Protein product: CAISGGASYNEQFF.

Only a few counts were recorded for this clone. The chain links TRBV29-1 to TRBJ1-1; possible D gene TRBD1, 5 bases. The CDR3 consists of 13 residues. CDR1 SQVTM and CDR2 ANQGSEA come from the germline V gene. Trimming shortened V by 4 bases and J by 0 bases, and 9 bases separated the two germline ends. CDR3 amino acids: CSVGGFMNTEAFF. The DNA of the CDR3 is TGCAGCGTTGGGGGCTTTATGAACACTGAAGCTTTCTTT.

This clone was recorded a few times. The rearrangement links TRBV28 to TRBJ2-6, with a tentative D call TRBD1 (6 bases). The V end was cut by 4 bases, the J end by 0 bases, with 16 bases between. Germline CDR1 reads MDHEN; CDR2 reads SYDVKM. The CDR3 runs to 18 residues. CDR3 nucleotide sequence: TGTGCCAGCAGTTCCCCGACAGGACACATCTCTGGGGCCAACGTCCTGACTTTC. Translating gives CASSSPTGHISGANVLTF.

V gene TRBV7-2 combines with J gene TRBJ2-1, with 10 bases matching TRBD2. The CDR3 covers 16 residues. With V trimmed by 3 bases and J by 3 bases, 5 bases remained unmatched. Germline V gene sequence: CDR1 SGHTA, CDR2 FQGNSA. The CDR3 nucleotides are TGTGCCAGCAGCTTCTACGGGACTAGCGTCTACAATGAGCAGTTCTTC. Its protein product is CASSFYGTSVYNEQFF.

The chain joins TRBV29-1 to TRBJ2-1; 9 positions agree with TRBD2. CDR1 is SQVTM, CDR2 ANQGSEA, per germline. The CDR3 spans 13 residues. Trimming at V came to 5 bases and at J to 5 bases, leaving 4 bases not matched to a gene. This CDR3 reads CSVSGRFNNEQFF. CDR3 DNA: TGCAGCGTTAGCGGGAGGTTCAACAATGAGCAGTTCTTC.